The 24 T cell receptor beta chains reported below all come from one sample, sequenced in a study of vaccination and CD4 T cells after COVID-19. Sequencing of the DNA from cultured CD4+ T cells was carried out with the Oncomine TCR Beta short-read assay. TCRdb re-analysed the PCR reads in MiXCR, keeping a single row per CDR3 protein. The data contain some 23,000 distinct CDR3 sequences, about 40% of them singletons. Time point in this sample: late sampling 161 to 241 days after vaccination in a few convalescent patients. Noted treatment: approximately nine-day PBMC culture with coronavirus spike peptide pools or control peptides (ViraFEST assay). Their recognized antigens are unknown. Sequences were derived from CD4+ T cells from blood, cultured in vitro, sampled about 7 months after SARS-CoV-2 vaccination. The receptors were gathered from a human donor who had recovered from COVID-19.

This clonotype has a handful of counts. The CDR3 region has the DNA TGTGCCAGCAGTTACTCGTGGGGGGGATCGACGCAGTATTTT. It encodes CASSYSWGGSTQYF. The chain combines TRBV6-5 with TRBJ2-3; TRBD2 matches at 7 bases. The length of the CDR3 is 14 residues. The germline CDR1 and CDR2 sequences are MNHEY and SVGAGI. V gave up 0 bases and J gave up 9 bases; unmatched junction bases: 6.

In this sample, this clonotype turned up once. The V and J genes are TRBV28 and TRBJ2-3; the D is unclear. Germline-derived CDR1 and CDR2 are MDHEN and SYDVKM. This CDR3 is built from 14 residues. V gave up 7 bases and J gave up 4 bases, with 15 bases separating them. CDR3 amino acids: CASNLRARSDTQYF. The CDR3 DNA is TGTGCCAGCAACCTCCGGGCTAGATCAGATACGCAGTATTTT.

The chain employs TRBV7-7 and TRBJ2-7; D uncertain. V lost 2 bases and J lost 6, with 11 bases in between. This CDR3 region has 13 residues. Germline V gene data show CDR1 as SSHAT and CDR2 as FNYEAQ (reference sequence). The CDR3 is CASSLTPDSEQYF. Written as DNA, the CDR3 is TGTGCCAGCAGCTTAACTCCGGATTCCGAGCAGTACTTC. Full variable domain (missing parts from reference TRBV7-7 and TRBJ2-7): GAGVSQSPRYKVTKRGQDVTLRCDPISSHATLYWYQQALGQGPEFLTYFNYEAQPDKSGLPSDRFSAERPEGSISTLTIQRTEQRDSAMYRCASSLTPDSEQYFGPGTRLTVT.

This clonotype was found a few times. The rearrangement joins TRBV7-2 to TRBJ2-2; no clear D gene. The ends were cut back, 5 bases at V and 5 bases at J, with 3 bases in the middle. Germline V gene sequence: CDR1 SGHTA, CDR2 FQGNSA. CDR3 length equals 11 residues. CDR3 sequence (DNA): TGTGCCAGCAGCGCGACCGGGGAGCTGTTTTTT. It is translated as CASSATGELFF.

This chain uses TRBV6-1 with TRBJ2-3, with 13 bases fitting TRBD2. This CDR3 has 15 amino acids. Unmatched junction bases numbered 4, after V lost 4 bases and J lost 6 bases. From germline, CDR1 is MNHNS and CDR2 SASEGT. In DNA form, the CDR3 reads TGTGCCAGCAGTGGGACTAGCGGGAGACTCGATACGCAGTATTTT. Residues: CASSGTSGRLDTQYF.

The rearrangement joins TRBV5-1 to TRBJ2-1, with D perhaps TRBD2 (6 bases). V dropped 4 bases and J dropped 3 bases, with 14 bases sitting between them. Per germline, CDR1 SGHRS and CDR2 YFSETQ. The CDR3 runs to 15 residues. DNA of the CDR3: TGCGCCAGCAGCCTGCCCGGGACTGGCTACAATGAGCAGTTCTTC. Translated: CASSLPGTGYNEQFF.

The genes are TRBV20-1 and TRBJ2-2, with TRBD2 as a possible D gene (6 bases). The CDR3 covers 14 residues. V was shortened by 6 bases and J by 4 bases, with 15 bases between the two germline ends. From germline, CDR1 is DFQATT and CDR2 SNEGSKA (reference sequence). The CDR3: CSATPGLGTGELFF. DNA for the CDR3: TGCAGTGCCACGCCGGGACTGGGCACCGGGGAGCTGTTTTTT.

In the case of this clonotype: One junction end does not reproduce the germline sequence, and a read error may be involved. The chain uses TRBV28 and TRBJ2-1, with 16 bases identical to TRBD2. The germline CDR1 and CDR2 sequences are MDHEN and SYDVKM. The CDR3 runs to 15 residues. Here the CDR3 reads CASSGTSGRVYEQSF. The CDR3, as DNA: TGTGCCAGCAGTGGGACTAGCGGGAGGGTCTATGAGCAGTCCTTC. The variable domain in full, with the rest retrieved from reference TRBV28 and TRBJ2-1, is DVKVTQSSRYLVKRTGEKVFLECVQDMDHENMFWYRQDPGLGLRLIYFSYDVKMKEKGDIPEGYSVSREKKERFSLILESASTNQTSMYLCASSGTSGRVYEQSFGPGTRLTVL.

This clonotype was seen more than once but under ten times. The rearrangement uses TRBV20-1 and TRBJ1-1, with D possibly matching TRBD1 (6 bases). CDR1 is DFQATT, CDR2 SNEGSKA, per germline (reference sequence). The V gene lost 5 bases and the J gene lost 1 base, with 17 bases spanning the gap. This CDR3 has 15 amino acids. The CDR3 DNA sequence: TGCAGTGCTTCCGGGCTAGGACAGAGGAACACTGAAGCTTTCTTT. The encoded protein is CSASGLGQRNTEAFF.

The chain combines TRBV2 with TRBJ2-5; D gene ambiguous. In germline, CDR1 is SNHLY, CDR2 FYNNEI. Trimming removed 8 bases at V and 5 bases at J, with 15 bases between. This CDR3 has 13 residues. DNA of the CDR3: TGTGCCAGCGGCAACGGACGCCGGGAGACCCAGTACTTC. As protein: CASGNGRRETQYF.

This chain joins TRBV2 and TRBJ2-7; 7 nucleotides match TRBD2. Germline V lookup: CDR1 SNHLY, CDR2 FYNNEI. The CDR3 runs 15 residues. V lost 0 bases to trimming and J lost 2 bases; unmatched junction nucleotides: 4. This CDR3 reads CASSEALGTTYEQYF. The CDR3 DNA reads as TGTGCCAGCAGTGAAGCGCTTGGGACTACCTACGAGCAGTACTTC.

In its sample, this clonotype was seen a few times. V gene TRBV20-1 combines with J gene TRBJ1-2; D is uncertain. With 0 bases removed from V and 4 bases from J, the gap between germline ends came to 9 bases. Germline lookup yields CDR1 DFQATT and CDR2 SNEGSKA (reference sequence). CDR3 length equals 13 residues. This chain's CDR3 is CSARDLGSYGYTF. CDR3 DNA: TGCAGTGCTAGAGATCTGGGCAGCTATGGCTACACCTTC.

This chain uses TRBV5-4 with TRBJ1-2; 8 positions match TRBD1. V lost 2 bases and J lost 4; bases outside the gene matches: 4. CDR1 SGHNT and CDR2 YYREEE come from the germline V gene (reference sequence). The CDR3 contains 14 residues. The CDR3 region is CASSFQGQVYGYTF. CDR3 DNA sequence: TGTGCCAGCAGCTTCCAGGGACAGGTCTATGGCTACACCTTC. The complete variable domain, with remaining parts taken from reference TRBV5-4 and TRBJ1-2, reads ETGVTQSPTHLIKTRGQQVTLRCSSQSGHNTVSWYQQALGQGPQFIFQYYREEENGRGNFPPRFSGLQFPNYSSELNVNALELDDSALYLCASSFQGQVYGYTFGSGTRLTVV.

This rearrangement joins TRBV7-2 to TRBJ2-7; D unresolved. The ends were cut back, 6 bases at V and 4 bases at J, with 13 bases in the middle. CDR1 and CDR2 (germline): SGHTA, FQGNSA. The CDR3 runs 13 residues. This CDR3 reads CASRSPLGYEQYF. In nucleotides, the CDR3 is TGTGCCAGCAGGTCCCCCCTGGGGTACGAGCAGTACTTC. Variable domain in full (rest from reference TRBV7-2 and TRBJ2-7): GAGVSQSPSNKVTEKGKDVELRCDPISGHTALYWYRQSLGQGLEFLIYFQGNSAPDKSGLPSDRFSAERTGGSVSTLTIQRTQQEDSAVYLCASRSPLGYEQYFGPGTRLTVT.

V usage is TRBV10-1 and J usage is TRBJ2-3, with TRBD1 as a possible D gene (5 bases). The length of the CDR3 is 13 residues. CDR1 and CDR2 from the germline V gene are WNHNN and SYGVQD (reference sequence). Trimming pared 4 bases from V and 2 bases from J, leaving 7 bases between. CDR3 region: CASSGQYTDTQYF. In nucleotides, the CDR3 is TGCGCCAGCAGTGGACAGTACACAGATACGCAGTATTTT.

This clonotype is medium-sized in the sample. This chain joins TRBV15 and TRBJ2-5; no reliable D call. The CDR3 contains 12 residues. Trimming cost V 0 bases and J 4 bases, with 3 bases left between them. CDR1 and CDR2 (germline): LNHNV, YYDKDF (reference sequence). The CDR3 loop is CATSRDRETQYF. The CDR3 DNA follows: TGTGCCACCAGCAGAGATCGAGAGACCCAGTACTTC.

The gene calls are TRBV20-1 and TRBJ2-1; 10 positions agree with TRBD2. CDR1 is DFQATT, CDR2 SNEGSKA, per germline (reference sequence). This CDR3 is 13 amino acids long. V trimming: 6 bases; J trimming: 7 bases; junction bases outside the gene matches: 6. The CDR3 DNA follows: TGCAGTGCAAAAACGGGACTAGCGAATGAGCAGTTCTTC. Amino acids: CSAKTGLANEQFF.

This chain joins TRBV9 and TRBJ2-2; D is tentatively TRBD1 or TRBD2 (5 bases each). This CDR3 is built from 15 residues. V lost 0 bases and J lost 5, with 11 bases in between. Germline V gives CDR1 SGDLS, CDR2 YYNGEE. The CDR3 reads CASSVDWGLTGELFF. CDR3 nucleotides: TGTGCCAGCAGCGTAGACTGGGGGTTAACCGGGGAGCTGTTTTTT.

The chain is built from TRBV7-9 and TRBJ1-1; tentatively, D is TRBD1 (6 bases). With 2 bases removed from V and 4 bases from J, the gap between germline ends came to 17 bases. CDR3 size: 16 residues. Germline CDR1 SEHNR, CDR2 FQNEAQ (reference sequence). DNA for the CDR3: TGTGCCAGCAGCTTAAGGCTCGAGGGGGGTCGCACTGAAGCTTTCTTT. Translated, it gives CASSLRLEGGRTEAFF.

This rearrangement joins TRBV7-2 to TRBJ2-5; TRBD1 is a possible D gene (5 bases). With 5 bases removed from V and 5 bases from J, the gap between germline ends came to 12 bases. Germline CDR1 SGHTA, CDR2 FQGNSA. CDR3 length: 13 amino acids. In nucleotides, the CDR3 is TGTGCCAGCAGCATTGGGGCGCGGGAGACCCAGTACTTC. It yields the protein CASSIGARETQYF.

This clonotype was seen a handful of times. V and J are TRBV4-1 and TRBJ1-6; D call uncertain. Germline CDR1 reads MGHRA; CDR2 reads YSYEKL. This CDR3 has 14 amino acids. The V end was cut by 0 bases, the J end by 14 bases, with 14 bases between. The CDR3, as DNA: TGCGCCAGCAGCCAAGAGGCCCGGCTCCGCGCCCTCCACTTT. Its protein is CASSQEARLRALHF.

V is TRBV6-1 and J is TRBJ2-2; D could derive from TRBD1 or TRBD2 (5 bases each). Between the trimmed V and J ends, which lost 9 bases and 4 bases, there was a span of 9 bases. Looked up from germline, CDR1 is MNHNS and CDR2 is SASEGT. This CDR3 is 12 amino acids long. In nucleotides, the CDR3 is TGTGCCAGTGCGAGGGGCACCGGGGAGCTGTTTTTT. It codes for CASARGTGELFF.

The V and J genes are TRBV4-2 and TRBJ2-5; 7 nucleotides align to TRBD2. CDR1 and CDR2 from the germline V gene are LGHNA and YNFKEQ. Unmatched junction bases numbered 7, after V lost 0 bases and J lost 3 bases. The length of the CDR3 is 16 residues. CDR3 amino acids: CASSQDGVGGKETQYF. CDR3 bases: TGTGCCAGCAGCCAAGATGGTGTGGGAGGGAAAGAGACCCAGTACTTC.

The rearrangement joins TRBV4-1 to TRBJ1-5; possibly TRBD1 for D (5 bases). The CDR3 spans 16 residues. Trimming cost V 4 bases and J 6 bases, with 19 bases left between them. The V gene's germline CDR1 is MGHRA and CDR2 YSYEKL. The CDR3 DNA follows: TGCGCCAGCAGCCCTCAACTCGCGGGGGTAGGTCAGCCCCAGCATTTT. Translated, it gives CASSPQLAGVGQPQHF.